The T cell receptor beta chain described here comes from a study of blood T cell repertoires in COVID-19. Whole-study context: Sample material is recorded as cDNA or gDNA derived from T cells, B-cell-depleted T cells, or PBMCs.

Trimming took 8 bases from V and 4 from J, leaving 15 bases between them. The CDR3 covers 13 residues. Study processing details: Estimation of nucleated cell counts was performed using reference gene primer amplification. Clones were read by immunoSEQ multiplex PCR, and TCRdb kept only the in-frame ones, dropping some. V and J calls and clone size are given by that table; D and trimming were obtained from the DNA. The sample includes tens of thousands of clones, 80% to 85% of them seen just once. The source is a woman aged 60-70 years with acute or convalescent COVID-19. The chain is built from TRBV12-3 or TRBV12-4 and TRBJ2-7; no firm D call. What was sequenced was peripheral blood. The CDR3 loop is CASASSPRYEQYF. Here the CDR3 DNA reads TGTGCCAGCGCGTCGAGTCCACGTTACGAGCAGTACTTC.